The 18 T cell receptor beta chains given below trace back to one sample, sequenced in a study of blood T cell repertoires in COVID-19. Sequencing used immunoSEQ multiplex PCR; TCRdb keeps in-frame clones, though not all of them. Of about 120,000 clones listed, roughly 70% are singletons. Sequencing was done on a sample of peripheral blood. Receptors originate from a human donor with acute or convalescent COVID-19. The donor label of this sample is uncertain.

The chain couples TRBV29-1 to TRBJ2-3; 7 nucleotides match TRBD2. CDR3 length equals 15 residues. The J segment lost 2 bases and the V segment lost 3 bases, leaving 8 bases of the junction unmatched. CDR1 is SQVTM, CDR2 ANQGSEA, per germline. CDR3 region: CSVEASGNPTDTQYF. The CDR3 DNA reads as TGCAGCGTTGAGGCTAGCGGCAACCCCACAGATACGCAGTATTTT.

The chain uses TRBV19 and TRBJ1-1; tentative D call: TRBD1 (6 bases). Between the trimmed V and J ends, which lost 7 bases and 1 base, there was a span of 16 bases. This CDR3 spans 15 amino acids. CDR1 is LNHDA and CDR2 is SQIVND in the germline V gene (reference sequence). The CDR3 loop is CASTPGGGRNTEAFF. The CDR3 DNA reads TGTGCCAGTACCCCCGGGGGGGGCCGGAACACTGAAGCTTTCTTT.

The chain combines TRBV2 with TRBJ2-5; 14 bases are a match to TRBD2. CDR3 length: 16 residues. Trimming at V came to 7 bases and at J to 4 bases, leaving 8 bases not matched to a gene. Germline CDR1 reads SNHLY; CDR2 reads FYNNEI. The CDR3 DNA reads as TGTGCCAGCACCCCGCGGGGACTAGCGGGGGTAGAGACCCAGTACTTC. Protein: CASTPRGLAGVETQYF.

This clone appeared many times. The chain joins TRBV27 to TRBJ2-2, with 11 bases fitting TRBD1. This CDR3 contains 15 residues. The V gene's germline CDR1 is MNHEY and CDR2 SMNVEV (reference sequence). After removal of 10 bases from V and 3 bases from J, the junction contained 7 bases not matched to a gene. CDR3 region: CATGQGAGYTGELFF. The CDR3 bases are TGTGCCACTGGACAGGGGGCTGGTTACACCGGGGAGCTGTTTTTT.

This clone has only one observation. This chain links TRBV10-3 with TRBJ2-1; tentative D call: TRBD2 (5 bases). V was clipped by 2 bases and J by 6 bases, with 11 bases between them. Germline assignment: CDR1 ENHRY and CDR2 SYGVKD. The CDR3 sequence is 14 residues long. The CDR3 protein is CAISEELVGNEQFF. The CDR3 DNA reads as TGTGCCATCAGTGAGGAACTAGTCGGCAATGAGCAGTTCTTC.

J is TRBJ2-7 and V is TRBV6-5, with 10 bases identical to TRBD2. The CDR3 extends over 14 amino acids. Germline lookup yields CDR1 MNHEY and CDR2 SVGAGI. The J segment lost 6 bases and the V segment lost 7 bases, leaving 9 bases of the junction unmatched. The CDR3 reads CASKGPVAGGEQYV. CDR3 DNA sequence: TGTGCCAGCAAAGGTCCGGTAGCGGGGGGCGAGCAGTACGTC.

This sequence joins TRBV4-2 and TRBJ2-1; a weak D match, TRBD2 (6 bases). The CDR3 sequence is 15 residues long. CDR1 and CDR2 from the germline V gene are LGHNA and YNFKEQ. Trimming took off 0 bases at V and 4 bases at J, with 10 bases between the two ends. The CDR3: CASSQDRRVYNEQFF. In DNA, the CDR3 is TGTGCCAGCAGCCAAGACCGGAGGGTATACAATGAGCAGTTCTTC.

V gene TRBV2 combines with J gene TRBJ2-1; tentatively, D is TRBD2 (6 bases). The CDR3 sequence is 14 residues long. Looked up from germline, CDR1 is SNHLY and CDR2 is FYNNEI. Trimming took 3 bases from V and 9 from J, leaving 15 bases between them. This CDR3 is CASSEGLFSFEQFF. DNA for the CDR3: TGTGCCAGCAGTGAGGGACTGTTTAGTTTTGAGCAGTTCTTC.

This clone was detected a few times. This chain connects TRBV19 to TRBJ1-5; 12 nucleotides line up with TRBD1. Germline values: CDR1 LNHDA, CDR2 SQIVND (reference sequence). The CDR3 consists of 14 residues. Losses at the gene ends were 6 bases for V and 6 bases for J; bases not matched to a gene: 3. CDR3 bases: TGTGCCAGTAGCGGGACAGGGGGCGTTCAGCCCCAGCATTTT. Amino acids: CASSGTGGVQPQHF. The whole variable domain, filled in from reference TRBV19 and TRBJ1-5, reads DGGITQSPKYLFRKEGQNVTLSCEQNLNHDAMYWYRQDPGQGLRLIYYSQIVNDFQKGDIAEGYSVSREKKESFPLTVTSAQKNPTAFYLCASSGTGGVQPQHFGDGTRLSIL.

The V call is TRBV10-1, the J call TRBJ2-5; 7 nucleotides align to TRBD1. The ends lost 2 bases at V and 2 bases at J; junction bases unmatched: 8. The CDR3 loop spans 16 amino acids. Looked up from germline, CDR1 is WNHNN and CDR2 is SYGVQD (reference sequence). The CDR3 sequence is CASSETRQGQQETQYF. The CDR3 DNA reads TGCGCCAGCAGTGAGACCCGACAGGGTCAGCAAGAGACCCAGTACTTC.

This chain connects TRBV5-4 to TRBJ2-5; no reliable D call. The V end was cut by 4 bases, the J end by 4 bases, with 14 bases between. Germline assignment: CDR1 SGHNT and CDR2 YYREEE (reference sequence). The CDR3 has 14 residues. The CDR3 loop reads CASSLTSRLETQYF. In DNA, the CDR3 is TGTGCCAGCAGCCTGACTTCTCGGTTAGAGACCCAGTACTTC.

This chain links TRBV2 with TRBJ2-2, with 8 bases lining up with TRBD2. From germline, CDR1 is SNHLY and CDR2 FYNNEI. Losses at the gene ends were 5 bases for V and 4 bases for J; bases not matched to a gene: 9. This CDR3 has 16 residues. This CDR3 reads CASSPWAGGATGELFF. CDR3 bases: TGTGCCAGCAGTCCTTGGGCGGGGGGCGCCACCGGGGAGCTGTTTTTT.

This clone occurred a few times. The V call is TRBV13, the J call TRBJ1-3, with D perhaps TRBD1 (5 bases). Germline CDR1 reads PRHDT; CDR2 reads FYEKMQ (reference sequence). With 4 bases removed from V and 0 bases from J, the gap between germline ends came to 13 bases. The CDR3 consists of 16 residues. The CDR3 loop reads CASSSPDSYSGNTIYF. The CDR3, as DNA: TGTGCCAGCAGCTCCCCAGACAGCTACTCTGGAAACACCATATATTTT.

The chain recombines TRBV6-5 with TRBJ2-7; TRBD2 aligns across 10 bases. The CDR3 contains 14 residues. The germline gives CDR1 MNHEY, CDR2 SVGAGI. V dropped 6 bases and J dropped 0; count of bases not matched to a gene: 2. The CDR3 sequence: CASSRTSGSYEQYV. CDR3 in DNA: TGTGCCAGCAGCCGGACTAGCGGCTCCTACGAGCAGTACGTC.

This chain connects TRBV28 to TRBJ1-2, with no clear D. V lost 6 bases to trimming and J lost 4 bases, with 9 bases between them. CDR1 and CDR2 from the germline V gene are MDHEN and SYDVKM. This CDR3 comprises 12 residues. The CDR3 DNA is TGTGCCAGCAGCCCGGGGTCCTATGGCTACACCTTC. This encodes CASSPGSYGYTF.

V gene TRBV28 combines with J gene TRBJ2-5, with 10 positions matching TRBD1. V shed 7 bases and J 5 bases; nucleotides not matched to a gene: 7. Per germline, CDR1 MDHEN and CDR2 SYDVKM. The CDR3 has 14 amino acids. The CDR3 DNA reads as TGTGCCAGCAATACCGGGACAGGGGTCGAGACCCAGTACTTC. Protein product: CASNTGTGVETQYF.

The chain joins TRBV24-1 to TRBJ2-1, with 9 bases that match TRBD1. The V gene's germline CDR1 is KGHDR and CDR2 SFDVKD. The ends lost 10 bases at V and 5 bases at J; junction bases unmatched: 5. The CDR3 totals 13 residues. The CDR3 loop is CATGTGWNNEQFF. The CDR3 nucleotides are TGTGCCACAGGGACAGGGTGGAACAATGAGCAGTTCTTC.

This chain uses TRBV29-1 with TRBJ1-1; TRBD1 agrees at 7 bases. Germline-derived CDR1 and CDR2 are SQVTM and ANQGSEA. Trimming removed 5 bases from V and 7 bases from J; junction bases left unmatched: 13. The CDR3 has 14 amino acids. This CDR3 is CSVCHQGDISEAFF. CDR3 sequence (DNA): TGCAGCGTTTGCCACCAGGGGGATATCAGTGAAGCTTTCTTT.